This T cell receptor beta chain was profiled in a study of T cell repertoires in cytomegalovirus infection (dated 2019 in TCRdb). Study-level background: The HLA type of each donor mattered for the analysis, because public TCR beta signatures pointed to carriage of CMV infection along with the matching HLA type. General conclusions and limits of the study: In the ex vivo response, HLA-C-restricted CMV-specific TCR beta clonotypes were dominant, and in two of eight donors the single most frequent clonotype came from this HLA-C-restricted group. In both this cohort and an independent cohort of several hundred donors, the cumulative frequency of public TCR beta family members distinguished carriers of CMV infection plus the relevant HLA type.

Reading the germline V gene gives CDR1 SGHVS and CDR2 FQNEAQ. V lost 1 base and J lost 2 bases; the stretch between them is 11 bases long. The CDR3, cysteine through phenylalanine, is 15 amino acids long. The only DNA kept is the CDR3, 45 bases in frame from the first base. This clonotype was seen at least ten times. It lacks a known antigen. Qualities for individual bases were not recorded, and no much larger clone is one base off. TCRdb shows the sequencer as Illumina HiSeq 1500. Through fastp at Q25 and MiXCR, TCRdb rebuilt clones from the public reads, retaining in-frame beta chains. Each CDR3 protein appears once, grouped with its most common genes and DNA. Across this sample there are 450,000 to 650,000 distinct CDR3 sequences, with more than 25% seen only once. The top ten clones comprise approximately 13% of the sample.

Sequencing input: PBMCs. The receptor's source is a human donor in good health (CMV status not recorded). Some clones in this sample may be carry-over from other donors' samples. This chain joins TRBV7-8 to TRBJ1-1; the D gene is unclear. Here is the DNA: TGTGCCAGCAGCTTAGATCGGGGAGCTAACACTGAAGCTTTCTTT. Translation gives CASSLDRGANTEAFF.